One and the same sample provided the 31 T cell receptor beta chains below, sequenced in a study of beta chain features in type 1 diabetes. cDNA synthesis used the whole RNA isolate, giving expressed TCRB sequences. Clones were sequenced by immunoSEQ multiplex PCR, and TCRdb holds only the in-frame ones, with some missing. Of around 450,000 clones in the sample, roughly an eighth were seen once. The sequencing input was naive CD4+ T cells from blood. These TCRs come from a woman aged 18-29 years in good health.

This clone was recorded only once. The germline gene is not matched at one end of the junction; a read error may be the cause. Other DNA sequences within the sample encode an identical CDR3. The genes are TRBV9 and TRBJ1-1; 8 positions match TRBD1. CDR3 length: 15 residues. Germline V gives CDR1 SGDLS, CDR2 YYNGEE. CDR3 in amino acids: CASSVVPTGDTEAFF. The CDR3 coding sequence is TGTGCCAGCAGTGTAGTCCCGACAGGGGACACTGAAGCTTTCTTT.

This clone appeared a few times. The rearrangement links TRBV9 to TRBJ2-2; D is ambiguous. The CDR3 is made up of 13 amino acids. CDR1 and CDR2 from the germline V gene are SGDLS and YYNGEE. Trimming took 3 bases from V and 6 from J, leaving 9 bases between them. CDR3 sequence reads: CASSAGSAGELFF. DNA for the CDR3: TGTGCCAGCAGCGCAGGCTCCGCCGGGGAGCTGTTTTTT.

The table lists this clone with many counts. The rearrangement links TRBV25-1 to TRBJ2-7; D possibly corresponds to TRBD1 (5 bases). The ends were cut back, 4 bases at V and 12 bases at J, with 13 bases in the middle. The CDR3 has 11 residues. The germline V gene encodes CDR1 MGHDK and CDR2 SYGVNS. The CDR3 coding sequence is TGTGCCAGCAGTGTGTACAGGTCTTTGTACTTC. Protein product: CASSVYRSLYF.

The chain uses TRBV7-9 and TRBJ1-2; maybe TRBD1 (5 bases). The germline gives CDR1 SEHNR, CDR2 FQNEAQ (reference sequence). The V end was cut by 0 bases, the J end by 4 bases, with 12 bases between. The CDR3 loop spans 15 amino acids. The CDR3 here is CASSLAAGRLYGYTF. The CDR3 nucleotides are TGTGCCAGCAGCTTAGCCGCAGGGAGACTCTATGGCTACACCTTC.

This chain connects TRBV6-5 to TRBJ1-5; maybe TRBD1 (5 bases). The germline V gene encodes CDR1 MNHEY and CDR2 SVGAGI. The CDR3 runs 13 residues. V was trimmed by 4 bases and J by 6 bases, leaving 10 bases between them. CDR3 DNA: TGTGCCAGCAGTTGGGATGGGGGTCAGCCCCAGCATTTT. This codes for CASSWDGGQPQHF.

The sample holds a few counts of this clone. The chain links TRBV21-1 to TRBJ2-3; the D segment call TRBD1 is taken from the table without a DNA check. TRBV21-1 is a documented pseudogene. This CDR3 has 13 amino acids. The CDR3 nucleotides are TGTGCCAGCAGCGCAGGGTCCACAGATACGCAGTATTTT. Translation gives CASSAGSTDTQYF.

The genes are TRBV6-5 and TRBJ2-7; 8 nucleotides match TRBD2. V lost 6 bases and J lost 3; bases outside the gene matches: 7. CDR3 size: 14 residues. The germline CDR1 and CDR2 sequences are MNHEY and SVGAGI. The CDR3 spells CASRTGTSVYEQYF. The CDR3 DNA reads TGTGCCAGCAGAACCGGGACTAGTGTCTACGAGCAGTACTTC.

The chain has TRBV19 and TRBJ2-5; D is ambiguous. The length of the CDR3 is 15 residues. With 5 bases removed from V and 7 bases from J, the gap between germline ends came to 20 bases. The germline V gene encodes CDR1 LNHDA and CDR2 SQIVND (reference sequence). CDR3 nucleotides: TGTGCCAGTAGTTGGTTTAGCAGCAGGCCAGGGACCCAGTACTTC. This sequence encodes CASSWFSSRPGTQYF. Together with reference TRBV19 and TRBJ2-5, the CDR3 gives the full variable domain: DGGITQSPKYLFRKEGQNVTLSCEQNLNHDAMYWYRQDPGQGLRLIYYSQIVNDFQKGDIAEGYSVSREKKESFPLTVTSAQKNPTAFYLCASSWFSSRPGTQYFGPGTRLLVL.

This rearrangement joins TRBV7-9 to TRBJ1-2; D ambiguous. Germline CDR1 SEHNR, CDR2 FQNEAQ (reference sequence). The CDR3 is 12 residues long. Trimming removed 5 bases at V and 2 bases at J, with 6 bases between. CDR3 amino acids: CASSADNYGYTF. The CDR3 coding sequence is TGTGCCAGCAGCGCCGACAACTATGGCTACACCTTC.

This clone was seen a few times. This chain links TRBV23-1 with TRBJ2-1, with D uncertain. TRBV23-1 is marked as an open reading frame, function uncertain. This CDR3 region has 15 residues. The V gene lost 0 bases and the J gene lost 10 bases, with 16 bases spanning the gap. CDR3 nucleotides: TGCGCCAGCAGTCAATCTCGAGCAGGTGCGTGGGAGCAGTTCTTC. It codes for CASSQSRAGAWEQFF.

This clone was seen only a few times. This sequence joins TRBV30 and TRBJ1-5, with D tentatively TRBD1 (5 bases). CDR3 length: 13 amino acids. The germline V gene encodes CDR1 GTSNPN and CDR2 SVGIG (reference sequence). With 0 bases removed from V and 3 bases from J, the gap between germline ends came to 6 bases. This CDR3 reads CAWSVQDNQPQHF. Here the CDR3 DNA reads TGTGCCTGGAGTGTACAGGACAATCAGCCCCAGCATTTT.

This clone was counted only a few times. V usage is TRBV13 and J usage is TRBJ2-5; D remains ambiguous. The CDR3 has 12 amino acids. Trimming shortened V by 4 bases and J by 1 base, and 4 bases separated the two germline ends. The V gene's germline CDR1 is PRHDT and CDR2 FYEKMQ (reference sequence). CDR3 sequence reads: CASSSSQETQYF. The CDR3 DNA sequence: TGTGCCAGCAGCTCCAGCCAAGAGACCCAGTACTTC.

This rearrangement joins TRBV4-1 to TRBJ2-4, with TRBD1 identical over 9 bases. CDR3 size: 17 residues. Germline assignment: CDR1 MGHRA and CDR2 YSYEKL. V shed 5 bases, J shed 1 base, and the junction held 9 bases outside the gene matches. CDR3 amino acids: CASSSPGTGTAKNIQYF. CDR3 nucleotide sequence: TGCGCCAGCAGCTCCCCCGGGACAGGGACTGCCAAAAACATTCAGTACTTC.

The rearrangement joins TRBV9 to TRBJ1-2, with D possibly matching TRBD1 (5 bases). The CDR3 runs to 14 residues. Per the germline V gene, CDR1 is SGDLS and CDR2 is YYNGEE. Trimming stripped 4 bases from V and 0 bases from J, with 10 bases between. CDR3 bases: TGTGCCAGCAGCCTAACGACAGCTAACTATGGCTACACCTTC. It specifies CASSLTTANYGYTF.

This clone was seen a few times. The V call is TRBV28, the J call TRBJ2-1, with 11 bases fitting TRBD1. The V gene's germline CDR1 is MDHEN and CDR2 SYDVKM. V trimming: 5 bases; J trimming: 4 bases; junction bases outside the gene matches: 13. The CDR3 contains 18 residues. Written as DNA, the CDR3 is TGTGCCAGCAGTGGACAGGGGGCTGAGAAAGGCATATACAATGAGCAGTTCTTC. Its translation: CASSGQGAEKGIYNEQFF.

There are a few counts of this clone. This CDR3 reads CASSSGQINEQFF. The CDR3 coding sequence is TGTGCCAGCAGCTCCGGACAGATAAATGAGCAGTTCTTC. V gene TRBV7-6 combines with J gene TRBJ2-1; D perhaps matches TRBD1 (6 bases). The germline V gene has CDR1 SGHVS and CDR2 FNYEAQ. This CDR3 region has 13 residues. Trimming removed 4 bases from V and 7 bases from J, with 11 bases in between.

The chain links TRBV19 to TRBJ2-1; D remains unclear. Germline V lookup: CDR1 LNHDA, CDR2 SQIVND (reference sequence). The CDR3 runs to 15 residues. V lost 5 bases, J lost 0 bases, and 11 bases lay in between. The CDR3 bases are TGTGCCAGTAGTTTGGACGGAAGCTCCTACAATGAGCAGTTCTTC. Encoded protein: CASSLDGSSYNEQFF.

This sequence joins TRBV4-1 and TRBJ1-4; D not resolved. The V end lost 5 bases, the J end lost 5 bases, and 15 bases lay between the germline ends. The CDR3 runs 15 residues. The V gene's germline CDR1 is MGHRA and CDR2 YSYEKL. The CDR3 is CASSRAAWANEKLFF. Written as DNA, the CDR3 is TGCGCCAGCAGCAGGGCCGCGTGGGCGAATGAAAAACTGTTTTTT.

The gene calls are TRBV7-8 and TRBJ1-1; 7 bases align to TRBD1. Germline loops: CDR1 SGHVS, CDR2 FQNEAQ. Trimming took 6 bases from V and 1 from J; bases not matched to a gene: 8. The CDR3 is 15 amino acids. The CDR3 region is CASRTQGRENTEAFF. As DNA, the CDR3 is TGTGCCAGCAGGACACAGGGGAGGGAGAACACTGAAGCTTTCTTT.

The CDR3 is CASSPVKRGPDTQYF. CDR3 nucleotide sequence: TGCGCCAGCAGCCCAGTCAAGAGGGGCCCAGATACGCAGTATTTT. J is TRBJ2-3 and V is TRBV5-1, with D tentatively TRBD1 or TRBD2 (5 bases each). Germline V CDR1 and CDR2: SGHRS, YFSETQ. Trimming shortened V by 4 bases and J by 4 bases, and 16 bases separated the two germline ends. The CDR3 spans 15 residues.

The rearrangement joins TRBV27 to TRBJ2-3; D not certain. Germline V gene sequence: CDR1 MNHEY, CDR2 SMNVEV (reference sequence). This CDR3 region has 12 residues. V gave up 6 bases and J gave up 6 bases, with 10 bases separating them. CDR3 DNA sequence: TGTGCCAGCAGATCTAGGTGGGATACGCAGTATTTT. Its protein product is CASRSRWDTQYF.

CDR3 amino acids: CASSPYTGELFF. CDR3 in DNA: TGTGCCAGCAGCCCGTACACCGGGGAGCTGTTTTTT. The chain is built from TRBV7-3 and TRBJ2-2; no firm D call. This CDR3 has 12 amino acids. CDR1 SGHTA and CDR2 FQGTGA come from the germline V gene. V lost 5 bases, J lost 3 bases, and 4 bases lay in between.

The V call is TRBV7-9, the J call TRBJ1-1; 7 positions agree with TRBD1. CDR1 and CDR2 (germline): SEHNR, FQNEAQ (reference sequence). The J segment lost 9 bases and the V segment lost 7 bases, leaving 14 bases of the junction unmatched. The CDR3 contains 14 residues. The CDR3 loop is CASTLGEGALKAFF. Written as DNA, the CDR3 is TGTGCCAGCACTTTGGGAGAGGGGGCGTTGAAAGCTTTCTTT.

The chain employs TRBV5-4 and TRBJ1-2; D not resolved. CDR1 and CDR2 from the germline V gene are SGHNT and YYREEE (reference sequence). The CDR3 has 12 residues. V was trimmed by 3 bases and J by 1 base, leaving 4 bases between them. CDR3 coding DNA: TGTGCCAGCAGCTCCGATAACTATGGCTACACCTTC. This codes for CASSSDNYGYTF.

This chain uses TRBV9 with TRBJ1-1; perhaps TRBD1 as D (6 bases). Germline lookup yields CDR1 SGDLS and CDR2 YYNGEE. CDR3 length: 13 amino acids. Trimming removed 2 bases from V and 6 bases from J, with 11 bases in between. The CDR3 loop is CASSVGGRAEAFF. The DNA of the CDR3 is TGTGCCAGCAGCGTCGGGGGGCGAGCTGAAGCTTTCTTT.

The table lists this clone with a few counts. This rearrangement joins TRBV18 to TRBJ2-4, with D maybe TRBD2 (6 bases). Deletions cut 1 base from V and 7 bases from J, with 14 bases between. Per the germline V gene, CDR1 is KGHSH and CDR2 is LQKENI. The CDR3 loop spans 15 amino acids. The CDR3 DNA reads TGTGCCAGCTCACCACGGCTCGGGAGTCCCAACATTCAGTACTTC. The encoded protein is CASSPRLGSPNIQYF. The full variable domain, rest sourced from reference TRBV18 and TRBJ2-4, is NAGVMQNPRHLVRRRGQEARLRCSPMKGHSHVYWYRQLPEEGLKFMVYLQKENIIDESGMPKERFSAEFPKEGPSILRIQQVVRGDSAAYFCASSPRLGSPNIQYFGAGTRLSVL.

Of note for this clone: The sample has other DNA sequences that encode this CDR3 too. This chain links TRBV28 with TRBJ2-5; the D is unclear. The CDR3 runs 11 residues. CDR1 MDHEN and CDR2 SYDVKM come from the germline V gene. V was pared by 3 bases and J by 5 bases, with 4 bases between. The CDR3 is CASSFQETQYF. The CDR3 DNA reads TGTGCCAGCAGTTTCCAGGAGACCCAGTACTTC. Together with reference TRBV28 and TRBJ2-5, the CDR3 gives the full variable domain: DVKVTQSSRYLVKRTGEKVFLECVQDMDHENMFWYRQDPGLGLRLIYFSYDVKMKEKGDIPEGYSVSREKKERFSLILESASTNQTSMYLCASSFQETQYFGPGTRLLVL.

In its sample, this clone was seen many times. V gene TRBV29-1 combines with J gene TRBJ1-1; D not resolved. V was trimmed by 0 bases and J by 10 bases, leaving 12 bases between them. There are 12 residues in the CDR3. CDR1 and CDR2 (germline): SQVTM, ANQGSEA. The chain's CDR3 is CSVEERPLGAFF. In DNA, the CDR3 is TGCAGCGTTGAAGAACGGCCACTCGGAGCTTTCTTT.

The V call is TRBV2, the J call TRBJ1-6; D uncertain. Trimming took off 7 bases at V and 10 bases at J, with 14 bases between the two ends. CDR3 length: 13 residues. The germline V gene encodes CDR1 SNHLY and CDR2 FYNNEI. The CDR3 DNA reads TGTGCCAGCAATCTAGGCGCCGGCTCACCCCTCCACTTT. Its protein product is CASNLGAGSPLHF.

The CDR3 protein is CSARERMGQFF. The CDR3, as DNA: TGCAGTGCTAGAGAACGCATGGGACAGTTCTTC. This sequence joins TRBV20-1 and TRBJ2-1; D unclear. CDR1 is DFQATT and CDR2 is SNEGSKA in the germline V gene (reference sequence). Trimming removed 0 bases from V and 13 bases from J, with 10 bases in between. The CDR3 sequence is 11 residues long.

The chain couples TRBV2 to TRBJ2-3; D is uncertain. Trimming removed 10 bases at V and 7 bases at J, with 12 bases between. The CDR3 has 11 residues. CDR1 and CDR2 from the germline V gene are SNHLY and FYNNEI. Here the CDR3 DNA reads TGTGCCACCCGTATGGTAAATACGCAGTATTTT. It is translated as CATRMVNTQYF.